The T cell receptor (beta chain) described here comes from a study of CXCR3-negative and CXCR3-positive naive CD8 T cells. Study-wide results and limits: Greater hydrophobicity was found in TRB CDR3s of CXCR3-positive naive cells than of CXCR3-negative naive cells.

On this clonotype itself: Its antigen is unidentified.

TRB cDNA libraries were made by UMI-labeled 5' RACE. TCRdb reanalyzed the 5' RACE reads and collapses them to one entry per CDR3 protein, without DNA. The sample's table shows about 150,000 distinct CDR3 sequences. The CDR3 contains 12 residues. Germline values: CDR1 SNHLY, CDR2 FYNNEI. The J gene is TRBJ2-7, the V gene TRBV2. This clonotype originated in a human donor in good health. Some clones in this sample may be carry-over from other donors' samples. The sample comprised naive CXCR3+ CD8+ T cells from blood. The subset was: CD45RO-CCR7+CD27+CD95- naive CD8+ T cells expressing CXCR3 (TNR3+). Here the CDR3 reads CASSEALYEQYF. The entire variable domain, with the rest obtained from reference TRBV2 and TRBJ2-7, is as follows: EPEVTQTPSHQVTQMGQEVILRCVPISNHLYFYWYRQILGQKVEFLVSFYNNEISEKSEIFDDQFSVERPDGSNFTLKIRSTKLEDSAMYFCASSEALYEQYFGPGTRLTVT.